One TCR beta chain is described in this entry. The antigen remains unidentified. In the PCR, 60 Vbeta and 13 Jbeta primers were used. Clones were read by immunoSEQ multiplex PCR, and TCRdb kept only the in-frame ones, dropping some. The sample gives 150,000 to 200,000 clones, roughly four fifths of which show up once; about 3.4% is in the top ten. The sample comes from a study of cytomegalovirus exposure and HLA in healthy donors. Background on the study: The 95 million to 120 million unique TCR beta sequences, from about 190 million T cells, were found by an earlier analysis. Study findings and constraints: Equally common other TCR beta chains were less clonally expanded than HLA-associated ones, a later analysis found.

The length of the CDR3 is 18 residues. The V gene's germline CDR1 is SEHNR and CDR2 FQNEAQ (reference sequence). Losses at the gene ends were 5 bases for V and 2 bases for J; bases not matched to a gene: 12. Donors had nominal health at sampling but likely had unrecorded immune exposures. V is TRBV7-9 and J is TRBJ2-3, with 11 bases identical to TRBD2. The TCR originated in a man between 40 and 49 years old in good health and CMV-seropositive. Input material: PBMCs. The CDR3 region is CASSPSDLAGGYTDTQYF. The CDR3 nucleotides read TGTGCCAGCAGCCCATCGGATCTAGCGGGAGGATACACAGATACGCAGTATTTT.